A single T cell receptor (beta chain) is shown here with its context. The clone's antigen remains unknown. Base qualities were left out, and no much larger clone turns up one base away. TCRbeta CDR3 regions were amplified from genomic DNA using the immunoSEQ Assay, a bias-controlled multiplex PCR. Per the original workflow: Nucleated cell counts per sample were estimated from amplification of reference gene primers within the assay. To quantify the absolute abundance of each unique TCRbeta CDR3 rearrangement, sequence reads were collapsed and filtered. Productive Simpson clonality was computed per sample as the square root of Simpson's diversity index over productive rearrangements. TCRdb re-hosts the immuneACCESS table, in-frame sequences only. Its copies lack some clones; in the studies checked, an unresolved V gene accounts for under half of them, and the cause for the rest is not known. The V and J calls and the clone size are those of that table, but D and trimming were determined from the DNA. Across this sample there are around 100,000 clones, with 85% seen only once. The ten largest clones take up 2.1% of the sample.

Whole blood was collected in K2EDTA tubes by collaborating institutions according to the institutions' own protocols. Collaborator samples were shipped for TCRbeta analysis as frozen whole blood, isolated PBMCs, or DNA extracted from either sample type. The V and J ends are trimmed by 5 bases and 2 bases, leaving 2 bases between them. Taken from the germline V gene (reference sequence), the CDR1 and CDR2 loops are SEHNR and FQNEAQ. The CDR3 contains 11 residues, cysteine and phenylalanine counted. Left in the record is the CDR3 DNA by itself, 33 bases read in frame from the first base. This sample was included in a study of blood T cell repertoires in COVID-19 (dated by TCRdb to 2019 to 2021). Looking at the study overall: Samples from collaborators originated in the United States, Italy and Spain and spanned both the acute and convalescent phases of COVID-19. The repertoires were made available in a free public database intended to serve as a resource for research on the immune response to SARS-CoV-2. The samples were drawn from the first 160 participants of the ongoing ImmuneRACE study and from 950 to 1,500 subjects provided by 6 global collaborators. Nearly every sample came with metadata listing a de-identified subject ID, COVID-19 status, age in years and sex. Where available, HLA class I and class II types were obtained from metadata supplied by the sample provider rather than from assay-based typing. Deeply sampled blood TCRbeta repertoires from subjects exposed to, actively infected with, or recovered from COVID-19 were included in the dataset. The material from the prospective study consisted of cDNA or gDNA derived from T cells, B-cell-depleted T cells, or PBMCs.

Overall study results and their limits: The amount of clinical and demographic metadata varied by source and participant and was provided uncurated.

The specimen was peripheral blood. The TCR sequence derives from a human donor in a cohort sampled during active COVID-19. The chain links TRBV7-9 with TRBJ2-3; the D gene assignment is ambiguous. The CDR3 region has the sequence CASSLTDTQYF. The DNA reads TGTGCCAGCAGCCTCACAGATACGCAGTATTTT.